This T cell receptor (beta chain) comes out of a study of T cell responses to AZD1222 COVID-19 vaccine. Study observations and caveats: There were mostly white British donors and more females than males, and clonal diversity was possibly underestimated. Variant regions that are unmutated are reportedly the target of nearly half of spike-specific TCRs. No repertoire was sampled before or during the peak T cell response, only after it.

Comments on this clone: Its antigen is as yet unknown.

The CDR3 length is 15 residues. The germline V gene has CDR1 MGHDK and CDR2 SYGVNS. The junction had 8 bases not matched to a gene; V was cut back by 5 bases and J by 7 bases. Assay: immunoSEQ multiplex PCR; the TCRdb copy retains only in-frame clones and omits some. Here the sample spans approximately 70,000 clones, just over 85% being singletons. V gene TRBV25-1 combines with J gene TRBJ1-6; 7 bases map to TRBD1. This TCR was recovered from an adult in good health. Sequences were derived from peripheral blood, sampled on day 0 of AZD1222 vaccination. In DNA form, the CDR3 reads TGTGCCAGCAGTCAACCGGGACAGAGAAATTCACCCCTCCACTTT. It translates to CASSQPGQRNSPLHF. The whole variable domain, remainder taken from reference TRBV25-1 and TRBJ1-6, is EADIYQTPRYLVIGTGKKITLECSQTMGHDKMYWYQQDPGMELHLIHYSYGVNSTEKGDLSSESTVSRIRTEHFPLTLESARPSHTSQYLCASSQPGQRNSPLHFGNGTRLTVT.